Presented here are 6 T cell receptor beta chains from one specimen sequenced in a study of cytomegalovirus exposure and HLA in healthy donors. It was with 60 Vbeta and 13 Jbeta primers that the PCR ran. Only in-frame clones appear in the TCRdb table, and some are missing; sequencing was by immunoSEQ multiplex PCR. The table includes roughly 130,000 clones, over 8% detected once. The sequencing sample was made of PBMCs. The receptors here all came from a middle-aged man in good health and CMV-seronegative.

In its sample, this clone was seen a few times. The V and J genes are TRBV19 and TRBJ1-5, with D possibly matching TRBD1 (5 bases). The CDR3 has 16 amino acids. Trimming cost V 1 base and J 5 bases, with 15 bases left between them. Looked up from germline, CDR1 is LNHDA and CDR2 is SQIVND (reference sequence). CDR3 nucleotide sequence: TGTGCCAGTAGTATAGGGGGCGGGATAAGGGATCAGCCCCAGCATTTT. Translated: CASSIGGGIRDQPQHF.

This clone came up a few times. The chain couples TRBV30 to TRBJ1-5; D possibly corresponds to TRBD1 (6 bases). Germline CDR1 and CDR2: GTSNPN and SVGIG (reference sequence). V lost 4 bases and J 7 bases, leaving 11 bases between the germline ends. The CDR3 loop spans 12 amino acids. This CDR3 reads CAWTNQGQPQHF. The CDR3 DNA follows: TGTGCCTGGACGAACCAGGGGCAGCCCCAGCATTTT.

This clone occurred a few times. This CDR3 reads CASSQGDRSYGYTF. The CDR3 nucleotides read TGTGCCAGCAGCCAAGGGGACAGGAGCTATGGCTACACCTTC. V and J are TRBV4-2 and TRBJ1-2; 8 bases are a match to TRBD1. The CDR3 runs to 14 residues. Germline CDR1 LGHNA, CDR2 YNFKEQ. Germline trimming cut 1 base from V and 4 bases from J; bases unmatched to any gene: 2.

In its sample, this clone was seen a few times. This sequence joins TRBV6-1 and TRBJ1-5, with TRBD1 identical over 7 bases. V dropped 6 bases and J dropped 2; count of bases not matched to a gene: 7. This CDR3 contains 15 residues. Germline CDR1 is MNHNS and CDR2 is SASEGT. The CDR3 DNA reads as TGTGCCAGCAGCGGGAACAGGGGTGGCAATCAGCCCCAGCATTTT. This sequence encodes CASSGNRGGNQPQHF.

This sequence joins TRBV5-1 and TRBJ2-2; 10 bases fit TRBD2. The trim removed 2 bases at V and 3 bases at J, leaving 4 bases unmatched. The CDR3 length is 16 residues. CDR1 is SGHRS, CDR2 YFSETQ, per germline. Here the CDR3 reads CASSLGTSEYTGELFF. The DNA of the CDR3 is TGCGCCAGCAGCTTAGGGACTAGCGAGTACACCGGGGAGCTGTTTTTT.

This clone was counted between two and nine times. CDR3 sequence: CASSLGQENSPLHF. CDR3 in DNA: TGTGCCAGCAGCTTAGGCCAGGAAAATTCACCCCTCCACTTT. This sequence joins TRBV5-8 and TRBJ1-6; D call uncertain. Per the germline V gene, CDR1 is SGHTS and CDR2 is YDEGEE. V lost 2 bases, J lost 7 bases, and 10 bases lay in between. This CDR3 comprises 14 residues.